This T cell receptor (beta chain) was sequenced for a study of PD-L1 blockade in urothelial cancer. Turning to the study itself: In terms of prior chemotherapy, patients had received 0 to 3 regimens. A median of about 140,000 T cells was found in the blood samples.

V was trimmed by 4 bases and J by 7 bases, leaving 14 bases between them. The CDR3 length is 14 residues. Per the germline V gene, CDR1 is LNHDA and CDR2 is SQIVND (reference sequence). The time point here: pretreatment peripheral blood. Sample numbers ranged from 1 to 8 per patient, encompassing pretreatment and on-treatment collections. Spike-ins of synthetic TCR analog templates went into each PCR. Assay used: immunoSEQ multiplex PCR; TCRdb lists only in-frame clones, some missing. The sample contains tens of thousands of clones, roughly 80% of which appear only once. This specimen consisted of PBMCs, obtained around atezolizumab (anti-PD-L1) treatment. This clonotype originated in a man aged 45-65 years with urothelial cancer. This chain connects TRBV19 to TRBJ2-1; TRBD2 might be the D (6 bases). CDR3 in amino acids: CASSTRERWNEQFF. The CDR3 nucleotides read TGTGCCAGTAGTACCCGGGAGCGGTGGAATGAGCAGTTCTTC.